What follows is one T cell receptor (beta chain) and its context. When sampled, the donors appeared nominally healthy, though they likely had unrecorded immune exposures. The record originates from a study of cytomegalovirus exposure and HLA in healthy donors. Background on the study: Among the 300 to 500 genotyped donors, 65% to 85% were placed in the Caucasian-associated ancestry cluster.

Use of 60 Vbeta and 13 Jbeta primers characterized the PCR. Sequenced by immunoSEQ multiplex PCR; TCRdb stores in-frame clones only, minus some. The data hold 90,000 to 110,000 clones, with about 78% observed a single time. The CDR3 extends over 12 amino acids. V was shortened by 0 bases and J by 6 bases, with 9 bases between the two germline ends. The V gene's germline CDR1 is GTSNPN and CDR2 SVGIG (reference sequence). Sequencing was done on a sample of PBMCs. The chain has TRBV30 and TRBJ2-7; unclear D gene. The sequence was obtained from a man aged 30 to 39 in good health and CMV-seronegative. The CDR3 loop is CAWSVTSTEQYF. In DNA, the CDR3 is TGTGCCTGGAGTGTTACCTCTACCGAGCAGTACTTC.